This T cell receptor beta chain was sequenced for a study of cytomegalovirus exposure and HLA in healthy donors (dated by TCRdb to 2016 to 2017). About the study as a whole: In an earlier analysis of about 560 of the donors, 276 Gb of sequence data and roughly 100 million unique TCR beta sequences from 180 million or so T cells were reported. Among roughly 400 genotyped donors of the cohort, an average of around 250,000 unique TCR beta nucleotide sequences was sequenced per donor, of which roughly 17% were non-productive. Of the roughly 390 genotyped donors, about 84% fell in the genetic ancestry cluster associated with self-reported Caucasian donors. In a later analysis, previously published TCR beta repertoires from more than 500 donors were re-analyzed and high-resolution HLA genotyping was added so that TCR occurrence patterns could be studied. Besides the first cohort of 550 to 750 subjects, a separate validation cohort made up of 120 or so different subjects was used. The study aimed to test whether signatures of past pathogen exposure could be identified by cataloging public T cell receptors. Rather than drawing on any new phenotypic data, the later analysis identified candidate immune exposures from TCR beta sequences and the way those sequences occurred across donors. Donor age, sex, ethnicity and CMV serostatus were compiled together with the repertoire data. An earlier analysis of approximately 500 of the donors applied high-throughput TCR beta sequencing to assess whether each TCR beta V gene segment acted as functional or pseudogenic. In a later genetic analysis, genome-wide SNP genotypes for about three fifths of the 666 donors were used, and that subset was treated as a discovery cohort. The study combined high-throughput TCR immunosequencing, statistical association of individual TCRs with disease status, and machine learning to predict cytomegalovirus infection status. Typing coverage differed by locus: A, B, C, DRB1 and DQB1 were typed in about 620-640 donors, DQA1 in roughly 510, DPA1 in around 580, and DPB1 in around 440. Every discovery cohort repertoire had been produced on one sequencing platform. Several DR-DQ haplotypes were handled as single units for association and clustering because linkage in the cohort was strong. Around 300 gigabases of sequencing data and approximately 85 million unique TCR sequences were included in an early release covering about 600 HLA-typed donors. HLA typing covered class I and class II loci at four-digit resolution. The T cell repertoires of around 670 subjects were profiled by immunosequencing and related to cytomegalovirus serostatus. General conclusions and limits of the study: Because HLA typing was missing for some donors at each locus, association tests included only the typed subset. V-gene and J-gene trimming of TCR beta chains was associated with a missense DCLRE1C variant in a later genetic analysis, and the association was replicated in an independent cohort. A later analysis associated 15,000 or so TCR beta sequences with specific HLA alleles at a false discovery rate of 0.05. An earlier analysis of approximately 590 of the donors showed that most TCR beta V segments appeared in productive rearrangements either about 87% or about 30% of the time, which broadly matched IMGT annotations. In a later analysis, several top co-occurrence clusters were reported to appear linked to parvovirus B19, influenza, CMV and Epstein-Barr virus. CMV serostatus was the only immune exposure information available for the cohort. In the study, around 160 TCR beta chains were listed as associated with cytomegalovirus. According to the authors, the approach could potentially be generalized to other disease states and immunological phenotypes. A further reported finding was that TCR beta sequences accurately predicted the HLA-A and HLA-B alleles for most subjects in the first cohort. A group of highly shared sequence variants was considered likely to be a technical artifact of the sequencing pipeline. In vitro tests confirmed that a few of the cytomegalovirus-associated TCR beta chains recognize cytomegalovirus antigens. In a later analysis, TCR association rates were found to vary across HLA loci, with the most associated TCRs seen for DRB1 alleles and the fewest for HLA-C alleles. Strong co-occurrence of HLA alleles, especially DR and DQ, made assigning TCR associations to individual alleles difficult. According to a later analysis, most CMV-associated TCR beta chains appeared to be HLA-restricted, and the HLA associations seemed to be driven largely by CMV exposure. The cohort was sequenced for TCR beta chains only, and without alpha or paired-chain data the features that could be detected were limited. The classifier was reported to diagnose cytomegalovirus status with high specificity and sensitivity in both the original and validation cohorts. Compared with the roughly 700-donor mean, donors in an Asian-associated ancestry cluster had fewer N-insertions in productive TCRs, according to a later genetic analysis. Most TCR sequences were seen in very few donors, while some public TCRs were found in many individuals. Correlated functional status among segregating V segments might reflect linkage disequilibrium, but an unknown experimental factor could not be ruled out. A later analysis found that HLA-associated TCR beta chains were more clonally expanded and had lower generation probabilities than equally common non-associated chains. Because counts were too low, seventeen rarely observed V segments, including chromosome 9 orphons, were left out of the earlier analysis of some 600 of the donors. Presence/absence analyses assumed roughly uniform sequencing depth across donors, an assumption that may not hold.

On this clone: The antigen this receptor binds is unknown. No per-base quality is available; no much larger clone lies one base away.

Libraries were prepared through the immunoSEQ multiplex PCR assay. The multiplex PCR relied on a mix of 60 forward primers for TCR Vbeta segments and 13 reverse primers for TCR Jbeta segments. Amplification of the CDR3 region of rearranged TCR beta genes was performed with a multiplex PCR assay on genomic DNA. The amplified TCR beta libraries were sequenced on the Illumina HiSeq System as 87-base-pair reads. The authors' pipeline ran thus. A later analysis tallied tens of millions of unique TCR beta chains across the 700 or so repertoires, and approximately 12 million of those chains were shared by two or more donors. Raw reads were error-corrected and collapsed into unique sequences with a nearest-neighbor algorithm that merged closely related sequences to remove PCR and sequencing errors. V, D and J gene segments were assigned by aligning CDR3 sequences to IMGT reference sequences. For a sequence to be retained, a match of at least six nucleotides was required to both a V gene segment and a J gene segment. Rearrangements were called productive when the CDR3 lacked stop codons and stayed in frame with V and J; all others were non-productive. Following IMGT convention, CDR3 was defined as the stretch from the second conserved V-encoded cysteine up to the conserved J-encoded phenylalanine. Sequences without an unambiguous match to a single V gene segment were excluded from the earlier analysis of several hundred of the donors. An earlier analysis of 587 of the donors called V segments functional above 56.7% productive rearrangements and segregating when the between-donor standard deviation exceeded 5%. To diagnose cytomegalovirus status from the catalog of TCR beta chain sequences, a statistical classification framework was built. In a later analysis, V and J genes were assigned by comparing TCR nucleotide sequences against IMGT/GENE-DB human TR gene sequences. The TCRdist pipeline was used in a later analysis to assign CDR3 sequences and most-parsimonious VDJ recombination scenarios. In a later analysis, every TCR beta chain was defined by the combination of its CDR3 amino acid sequence and its V-gene family, and reads without a unique V-gene family were dropped. A later analysis removed several hundred highly shared, low-generation-probability nucleotide sequences to deal with suspected cross-contamination and a sequencing artifact. For each public chain, a later analysis derived a clonal expansion index from normalized ranks of inferred template counts within each repertoire. In a later analysis, generation probabilities were computed using a VDJ recombination model fitted to out-of-frame rearrangements, and the results were checked against IGoR. A later analysis scored TCR-TCR, TCR-HLA and TCR-CMV co-occurrence with hypergeometric tests, applying a repertoire-size bias correction to TCR pairs. To estimate false discovery rates, a later analysis permuted the HLA or CMV assignments 20 times. In a later analysis, co-occurring TCRs were grouped using DBSCAN, with TCRdist sequence similarity added in when clustering inside HLA-allele-positive subsets. Co-occurrence clustering excluded repertoires with fewer than 30,000 or more than 120,000 public chains, plus five with anomalous nucleotide sharing. Here the immuneACCESS table is served through TCRdb, limited to in-frame sequences with V and J called. Missing clones are a known gap in these copies; in checked studies unresolved V genes cover under half, and the rest lacks a known reason. For V, J and clone size, that table is used; D and trimming come from the DNA. The sample has 100,000 to 150,000 clones on record, over 60% of them singletons. About 13% of the sample belongs to the ten largest clones.

In total, more than 500 healthy bone marrow donors made up the cohort. All cohort members were sampled while nominally healthy, although unrecorded immune exposures were likely present. The donor was CMV seropositive and was included in the group of 290 or so seropositive cohort members. A peripheral blood sample was collected from each donor, and TCR beta sequencing was performed on peripheral blood mononuclear cells. The Qiagen DNeasy Blood Extraction Kit was used to extract genomic DNA from the blood cell samples. The sequence came from a woman aged 35 to 49 in good health and CMV-seropositive. Sequencing was done on a sample of PBMCs.

The CDR3 sequence is CSAGLSQPQHF. The DNA is as follows: TGCAGTGCTGGCCTCTCCCAGCCCCAGCATTTT. Here the chain combines TRBV20-1 and TRBJ1-5; the D gene assignment is ambiguous. CDR1 and CDR2 were assigned from the germline V gene (reference sequence) as DFQATT and SNEGSKA. From the cysteine through the phenylalanine, the CDR3 covers 11 amino acids. Here the CDR3 DNA is all that survives: 33 bases in frame from base 1. The V and J ends are trimmed by 5 bases and 7 bases, leaving 9 bases between them.